The next 20 T cell receptor beta chains were all read from a single sample in a study of blood T cell repertoires in COVID-19. The method was immunoSEQ multiplex PCR; TCRdb's version includes in-frame clones alone and lacks a portion of them. The sample holds some 460,000 clones, roughly nine tenths seen once. Sequencing was carried out using PBMCs or T cells enriched from blood (not recorded which). The receptors shown here come from a woman under 30 who had recovered from COVID-19.

The chain is built from TRBV5-1 and TRBJ1-1, with unresolved D. V shed 4 bases and J shed 9 bases, with 19 bases lying between them. Germline loops: CDR1 SGHRS, CDR2 YFSETQ. This CDR3 is built from 14 residues. The CDR3 region has the DNA TGCGCCAGCAGCCCGGCGGGGAATCCCGAGCAAGCTTTCTTT. The encoded protein is CASSPAGNPEQAFF.

This clone was counted only a few times. The J gene is TRBJ1-1, the V gene TRBV4-1; D is ambiguous. V was trimmed by 3 bases and J by 10 bases, leaving 12 bases between them. The CDR3 loop spans 12 amino acids. Per germline, CDR1 MGHRA and CDR2 YSYEKL. CDR3 region: CASSHIHGVAFF. CDR3 DNA: TGCGCCAGCAGCCACATACACGGGGTAGCTTTCTTT.

The chain recombines TRBV2 with TRBJ2-3, with 16 bases lining up with TRBD2. Germline values: CDR1 SNHLY, CDR2 FYNNEI. V trimming: 5 bases; J trimming: 4 bases; junction bases outside the gene matches: 3. The CDR3 consists of 16 residues. The CDR3 DNA reads TGTGCCAGCAGTCCCGGGACTAGCGGGGGGGCAGATACGCAGTATTTT. It specifies CASSPGTSGGADTQYF.

This chain links TRBV7-9 with TRBJ2-5, with TRBD2 matching over 10 bases. The CDR3 sequence is 15 residues long. V dropped 5 bases and J dropped 3; count of bases not matched to a gene: 6. Looked up from germline, CDR1 is SEHNR and CDR2 is FQNEAQ (reference sequence). The CDR3 protein is CASSPSGGLEETQYF. DNA of the CDR3: TGTGCCAGCAGCCCTAGCGGGGGCTTGGAAGAGACCCAGTACTTC.

The chain joins TRBV5-1 to TRBJ2-1; D is perhaps TRBD1 (6 bases). Germline V CDR1 and CDR2: SGHRS, YFSETQ. Trimming removed 7 bases from V and 9 bases from J, with 17 bases in between. There are 13 residues in the CDR3. As DNA, the CDR3 is TGCGCCAGCGGACAACAGGGTAACGCTGAGCAGTTCTTC. It translates to CASGQQGNAEQFF.

V is TRBV6-4 and J is TRBJ2-3; 15 bases are shared with TRBD2. V was clipped by 6 bases and J by 2 bases; unmatched bases: 3. The CDR3 length is 16 residues. Germline V gene sequence: CDR1 MRHNA, CDR2 SNTAGT. The CDR3 sequence: CASRRTSGGVTDTQYF. The DNA for the CDR3 is TGTGCCAGCAGGAGGACTAGCGGGGGGGTCACAGATACGCAGTATTTT.

In its sample, this clone was seen once. The chain has TRBV7-2 and TRBJ1-6; possible D gene TRBD1, 6 bases. Per germline, CDR1 SGHTA and CDR2 FQGNSA. Trimming shortened V by 6 bases and J by 9 bases, and 15 bases separated the two germline ends. The CDR3 has 14 amino acids. The CDR3 protein is CASSSQGSSSPLHF. The CDR3 nucleotides are TGTGCCAGCAGTTCACAGGGCTCGAGTTCACCCCTCCACTTT. Using reference TRBV7-2 and TRBJ1-6 for the parts outside the CDR3, the full variable domain is GAGVSQSPSNKVTEKGKDVELRCDPISGHTALYWYRQSLGQGLEFLIYFQGNSAPDKSGLPSDRFSAERTGGSVSTLTIQRTQQEDSAVYLCASSSQGSSSPLHFGNGTRLTVT.

The chain couples TRBV30 to TRBJ1-1; possible D gene TRBD1, 6 bases. Germline V gene data show CDR1 as GTSNPN and CDR2 as SVGIG (reference sequence). V lost 2 bases and J lost 5, with 15 bases in between. The length of the CDR3 is 14 residues. CDR3 DNA sequence: TGTGCCTGGAGTCTTGTACAGGGTGGAACTGAAGCTTTCTTT. This codes for CAWSLVQGGTEAFF.

V and J are TRBV15 and TRBJ2-1; D ambiguous. Germline lookup yields CDR1 LNHNV and CDR2 YYDKDF (reference sequence). V was pared by 0 bases and J by 4 bases, with 4 bases between. This CDR3 has 13 amino acids. CDR3 protein: CATSREEYNEQFF. CDR3 DNA sequence: TGTGCCACCAGCAGAGAAGAGTACAATGAGCAGTTCTTC.

This clone appeared a single time. The chain combines TRBV3-1 (or the pseudogene TRBV3-2) with TRBJ1-5; D is unresolved. V dropped 4 bases and J dropped 8 bases, with 15 bases sitting between them. Germline lookup yields CDR1 LGHDT and CDR2 YNNKEL (reference sequence). This CDR3 comprises 14 residues. In DNA, the CDR3 is TGTGCCAGCAGCCTCCTCGGTCAGGAGGAGCCCCAGCATTTT. Residues: CASSLLGQEEPQHF.

The chain employs TRBV28 and TRBJ1-1, with D unresolved. The CDR3 length is 13 residues. Germline CDR1 is MDHEN and CDR2 is SYDVKM. V dropped 5 bases and J dropped 3 bases, with 10 bases sitting between them. In DNA form, the CDR3 reads TGTGCCAGCAGTACCGTAGATGACACTGAAGCTTTCTTT. This codes for CASSTVDDTEAFF.

This clone was seen once. The CDR3 bases are TGTGCCAGTAACGACGCCGGACAGGTGGAAAAACTGTTTTTT. This translates into CASNDAGQVEKLFF. The chain uses TRBV19 and TRBJ1-4, with 7 bases identical to TRBD1. Germline trimming cut 7 bases from V and 8 bases from J; bases unmatched to any gene: 10. CDR1 is LNHDA and CDR2 is SQIVND in the germline V gene (reference sequence). The CDR3 extends over 14 amino acids.

This chain links TRBV10-3 with TRBJ1-1, with D possibly matching TRBD1 (5 bases). CDR1 is ENHRY, CDR2 SYGVKD, per germline. The germline V and J ends were trimmed by 3 bases and 8 bases, with 13 bases remaining between them. There are 13 residues in the CDR3. This CDR3 reads CAISDVGGREAFF. The CDR3 region has the DNA TGTGCCATCAGTGATGTCGGGGGTCGGGAAGCTTTCTTT.

The chain uses TRBV6-5 and TRBJ1-1, with a possible D match to TRBD1 (6 bases). The ends were cut back, 6 bases at V and 0 bases at J, with 8 bases in the middle. Per the germline V gene, CDR1 is MNHEY and CDR2 is SVGAGI. The CDR3 runs to 13 residues. CDR3 loop: CASRDRLNTEAFF. CDR3 coding DNA: TGTGCCAGCAGGGACAGATTGAACACTGAAGCTTTCTTT.

The CDR3 protein is CSGRLSGLENHDEQFF. CDR3 sequence (DNA): TGCAGCGGGAGGCTCTCGGGCCTCGAGAATCACGATGAGCAGTTCTTC. V usage is TRBV29-1 and J usage is TRBJ2-1, with TRBD2 as a possible D gene (5 bases). V dropped 7 bases and J dropped 8 bases, with 27 bases sitting between them. Germline lookup yields CDR1 SQVTM and CDR2 ANQGSEA. This CDR3 has 16 residues.

The V call is TRBV4-1, the J call TRBJ1-2; 9 nucleotides line up with TRBD1. Germline values: CDR1 MGHRA, CDR2 YSYEKL. The V gene end was trimmed by 4 bases and the J gene end by 0 bases; junction bases not matched to a gene: 6. The CDR3 covers 16 residues. The CDR3 sequence is CASSRDRESPNYGYTF. The CDR3 coding sequence is TGCGCCAGCAGCCGGGACAGGGAATCTCCTAACTATGGCTACACCTTC.

V is TRBV29-1 and J is TRBJ1-1; no firm D call. Germline V CDR1 and CDR2: SQVTM, ANQGSEA. The CDR3 totals 12 residues. The V end was cut by 4 bases, the J end by 6 bases, with 12 bases between. CDR3 sequence (DNA): TGCAGCGTTGTCGGGGTAAAGGCTGAAGCTTTCTTT. Protein product: CSVVGVKAEAFF.

The chain links TRBV5-8 to TRBJ1-4, with a weak D call TRBD1 (6 bases). This CDR3 has 13 amino acids. V dropped 5 bases and J dropped 7 bases, with 12 bases sitting between them. Germline CDR1 SGHTS, CDR2 YDEGEE. The CDR3 DNA reads TGTGCCAGCAGTTTTTCCAGGGGTGAAAAACTGTTTTTT. Its protein is CASSFSRGEKLFF.

The V gene is TRBV28, the J gene TRBJ1-2, with a weak D call TRBD1 (5 bases). V lost 7 bases and J lost 6, with 18 bases in between. CDR3 length: 14 amino acids. Germline CDR1 is MDHEN and CDR2 is SYDVKM. The CDR3 DNA reads TGTGCCAGCACCTCAGACAGCGAAACCGATGGCTACACCTTC. Its translation is CASTSDSETDGYTF.

The chain joins TRBV3-1 (or the pseudogene TRBV3-2) to TRBJ2-7, with D possibly matching TRBD1 (6 bases). In germline, CDR1 is LGHDT, CDR2 YNNKEL (reference sequence). The CDR3 spans 17 residues. Trimming removed 3 bases at V and 4 bases at J, with 22 bases between. The CDR3 loop is CASSHTFNTGHRYEQYF. The CDR3 nucleotides are TGTGCCAGCAGCCACACCTTCAATACGGGACACCGGTACGAGCAGTACTTC.